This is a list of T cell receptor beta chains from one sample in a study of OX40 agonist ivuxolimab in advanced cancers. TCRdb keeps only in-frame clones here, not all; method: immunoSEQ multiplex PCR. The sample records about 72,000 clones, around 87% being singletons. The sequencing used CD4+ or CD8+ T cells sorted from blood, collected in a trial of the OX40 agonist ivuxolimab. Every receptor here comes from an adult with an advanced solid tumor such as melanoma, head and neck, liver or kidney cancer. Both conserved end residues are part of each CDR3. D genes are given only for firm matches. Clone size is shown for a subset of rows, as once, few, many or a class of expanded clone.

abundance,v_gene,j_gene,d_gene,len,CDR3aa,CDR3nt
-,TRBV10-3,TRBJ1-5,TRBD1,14,CAISGGTGNQPQHF,TGTGCCATCAGTGGAGGGACAGGGAACCAGCCCCAGCATTTT
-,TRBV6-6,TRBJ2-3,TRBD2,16,CASSYSGLEAADTQYF,TGTGCCAGCAGTTACTCGGGACTAGAGGCCGCAGATACGCAGTATTTT
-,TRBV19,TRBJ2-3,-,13,CASKGSSLDTQYF,TGTGCCAGTAAAGGGTCGAGTCTAGATACGCAGTATTTT
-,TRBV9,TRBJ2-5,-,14,CASSREILQETQYF,TGTGCCAGCAGTCGGGAAATACTACAAGAGACCCAGTACTTC
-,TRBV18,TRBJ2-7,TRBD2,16,CASSPLGLAGPYEQYF,TGTGCCAGCTCACCCCTAGGACTAGCGGGCCCCTACGAGCAGTACTTC
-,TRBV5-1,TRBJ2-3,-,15,CASSSQPASTDTQYF,TGCGCCAGCAGCTCTCAGCCTGCTAGCACAGATACGCAGTATTTT
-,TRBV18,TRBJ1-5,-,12,CASSPINQPQHF,TGTGCCAGCTCACCTATCAATCAGCCCCAGCATTTT
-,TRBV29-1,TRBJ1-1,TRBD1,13,CSVEEGGSTEAFF,TGCAGCGTTGAAGAAGGGGGCAGCACTGAAGCTTTCTTT
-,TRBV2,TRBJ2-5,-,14,CASSNPRGRETQYF,TGTGCCAGTTCAAACCCCCGGGGACGGGAGACCCAGTACTTC
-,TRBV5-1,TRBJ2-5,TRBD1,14,CASSQGEQQETQYF,TGCGCCAGCAGCCAGGGGGAGCAACAAGAGACCCAGTACTTC
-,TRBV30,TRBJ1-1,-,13,CAWSVSAATEAFF,TGTGCCTGGAGTGTATCGGCAGCAACTGAAGCTTTCTTT
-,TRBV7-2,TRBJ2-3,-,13,CASSPRNTDTQYF,TGTGCCAGCAGCCCCCGGAACACAGATACGCAGTATTTT
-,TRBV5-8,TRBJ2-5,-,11,CASSPEETQYF,TGTGCCAGCAGCCCCGAAGAGACCCAGTACTTC
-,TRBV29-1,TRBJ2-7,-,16,CSVSRGASGRSYEQYF,TGCAGCGTGTCCCGGGGGGCTTCTGGGAGGTCCTACGAGCAGTACTTC
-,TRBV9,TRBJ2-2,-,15,CASSVEGMGTGELFF,TGTGCCAGCAGCGTAGAAGGCATGGGGACCGGGGAGCTGTTTTTT
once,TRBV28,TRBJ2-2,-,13,CASSPDRPGELFF,TGTGCCAGCAGTCCGGACCGCCCGGGGGAGCTGTTTTTT
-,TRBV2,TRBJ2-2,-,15,CASSGQVTNTGELFF,TGTGCCAGCAGTGGACAGGTGACGAACACCGGGGAGCTGTTTTTT
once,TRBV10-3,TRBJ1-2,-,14,CATSDSPRDYGYTF,TGTGCCACAAGCGACAGCCCTAGGGACTATGGCTACACCTTC
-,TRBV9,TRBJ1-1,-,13,CASSALQGAEAFF,TGTGCCAGCAGCGCCCTCCAAGGAGCTGAAGCTTTCTTT
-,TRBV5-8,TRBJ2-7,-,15,CASVAGTFGFGEQYF,TGTGCCAGCGTAGCCGGGACATTCGGATTTGGCGAGCAGTACTTC
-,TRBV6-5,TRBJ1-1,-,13,CASRLTGNTEAFF,TGTGCCAGCAGACTAACAGGGAACACTGAAGCTTTCTTT
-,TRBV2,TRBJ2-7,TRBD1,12,CASREGAHEQYF,TGTGCCAGCAGAGAGGGGGCGCACGAGCAGTACTTC
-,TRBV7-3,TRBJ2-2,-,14,CASSLQGHTGELFF,TGTGCCAGCAGCTTACAGGGGCACACCGGGGAGCTGTTTTTT
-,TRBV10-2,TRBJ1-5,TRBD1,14,CASNRDREDQPQHF,TGCGCCAGCAACAGGGACAGGGAGGATCAGCCCCAGCATTTT
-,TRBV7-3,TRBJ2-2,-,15,CASSPRPENTGELFF,TGTGCCAGCAGCCCTCGCCCGGAGAACACCGGGGAGCTGTTTTTT
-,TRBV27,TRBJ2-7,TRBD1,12,CASRGGQGRQYF,TGTGCCAGCAGGGGTGGACAGGGGCGACAGTACTTC
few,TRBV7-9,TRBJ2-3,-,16,CASSLAVQGSTDTQYF,TGTGCCAGCAGCTTAGCGGTCCAGGGGAGCACAGATACGCAGTATTTT
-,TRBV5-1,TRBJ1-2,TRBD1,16,CASSRGTEGGLDGYTF,TGCGCCAGCAGCCGAGGGACAGAGGGGGGTTTAGATGGCTACACCTTC
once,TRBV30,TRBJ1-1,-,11,CAWSRGTEAFF,TGTGCCTGGAGTAGGGGGACTGAAGCTTTCTTT
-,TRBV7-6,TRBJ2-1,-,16,CASSLRGPGLTNEQFF,TGTGCCAGCAGCTTAAGGGGGCCGGGACTAACTAATGAGCAGTTCTTC
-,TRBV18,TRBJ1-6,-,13,CASSGDFYSPLHF,TGTGCCAGCTCTGGGGATTTTTATTCACCCCTCCACTTT
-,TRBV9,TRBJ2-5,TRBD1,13,CASGTGGLETQYF,TGTGCCAGCGGAACAGGGGGCTTGGAGACCCAGTACTTC
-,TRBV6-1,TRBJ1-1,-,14,CASSEPRVSTEAFF,TGTGCCAGCAGTGAACCCAGGGTGAGCACTGAAGCTTTCTTT
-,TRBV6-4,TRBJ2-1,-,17,CASSSPSGHPRVDEQFF,TGTGCCAGCTCTTCCCCCAGCGGCCACCCGAGAGTTGATGAGCAGTTCTTC
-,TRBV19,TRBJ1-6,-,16,CASSSYRQEGNSPLHF,TGTGCCAGTAGTAGCTACAGACAGGAGGGGAATTCACCCCTCCACTTT
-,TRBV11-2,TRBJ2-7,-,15,CASSLDRQDSYEQYF,TGTGCCAGCAGCTTAGACAGACAGGACTCCTACGAGCAGTACTTC
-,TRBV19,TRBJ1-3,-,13,CASSSQGRDTIYF,TGTGCCAGTAGTTCCCAGGGTAGGGACACCATATATTTT
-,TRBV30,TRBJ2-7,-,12,CAWSVQSYEQYF,TGTGCCTGGAGTGTCCAGAGCTACGAGCAGTACTTC
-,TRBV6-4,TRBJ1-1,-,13,CASSESARTEAFF,TGTGCCAGCAGTGAGTCAGCCCGCACTGAAGCTTTCTTT
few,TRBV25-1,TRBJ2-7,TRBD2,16,CASSEYGAGADYEQYF,TGTGCCAGCAGTGAATACGGAGCGGGGGCCGACTACGAGCAGTACTTC
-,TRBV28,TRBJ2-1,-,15,CASSHSAAASNEQFF,TGTGCCAGCAGCCATAGCGCCGCCGCCAGCAATGAGCAGTTCTTC
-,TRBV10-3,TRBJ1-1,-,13,CAINPDLNTEAFF,TGTGCCATCAACCCAGACCTGAACACTGAAGCTTTCTTT
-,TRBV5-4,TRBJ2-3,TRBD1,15,CASSLGQGGTDTQYF,TGTGCCAGCAGCTTGGGACAGGGTGGCACAGATACGCAGTATTTT
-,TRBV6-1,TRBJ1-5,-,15,CASSEGGGRGQPQHF,TGTGCCAGCAGTGAAGGAGGGGGAAGGGGACAGCCCCAGCATTTT
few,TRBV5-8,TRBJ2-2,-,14,CASSLLVNTGELFF,TGTGCCAGCAGCTTGCTGGTGAACACCGGGGAGCTGTTTTTT
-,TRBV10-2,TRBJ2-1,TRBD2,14,CASSRSGGGNEQFF,TGCGCCAGCAGCCGCTCGGGGGGTGGAAATGAGCAGTTCTTC
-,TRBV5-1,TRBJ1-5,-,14,CASSLGGAHQPQHF,TGCGCCAGCAGCTTGGGGGGCGCGCATCAGCCCCAGCATTTT